What follows are 8 T cell receptor beta chains derived from one specimen sequenced in a study of cytomegalovirus exposure and HLA in healthy donors. TCRdb's copy holds only in-frame clones and misses some; the assay was immunoSEQ multiplex PCR. Altogether some 110,000 clones are present, approximately 88% being singletons, with the ten largest covering 1.5% to 2%. Sequences were obtained from PBMCs. The receptor set was obtained from a man aged 18 to 29 in good health and CMV-seronegative.

The rearrangement uses TRBV4-3 and TRBJ1-1; maybe TRBD1 (5 bases). CDR1 LGHNA and CDR2 YSLEER come from the germline V gene. The CDR3 runs to 18 residues. V was trimmed by 0 bases and J by 11 bases, leaving 28 bases between them. CDR3 residues: CASSQDLIQGAYDFKAFF. The DNA of the CDR3 is TGCGCCAGCAGCCAAGATCTGATTCAGGGTGCTTATGATTTTAAGGCTTTCTTT.

This chain uses TRBV7-2 with TRBJ1-5, with D perhaps TRBD1 (5 bases). V gave up 3 bases and J gave up 1 base, with 10 bases separating them. There are 15 residues in the CDR3. CDR1 is SGHTA, CDR2 FQGNSA, per germline. The CDR3 sequence is CASSFGGLSNQPQHF. As DNA, the CDR3 is TGTGCCAGCAGCTTTGGGGGGTTGAGCAATCAGCCCCAGCATTTT.

The chain uses TRBV2 and TRBJ2-7; 12 positions agree with TRBD2. The CDR3 has 16 amino acids. Losses at the gene ends were 6 bases for V and 0 bases for J; bases not matched to a gene: 6. Germline V lookup: CDR1 SNHLY, CDR2 FYNNEI. CDR3 DNA sequence: TGTGCCAGCAGCCAGGGACTAGCGGGTATCTCCTACGAGCAGTACTTC. Amino acid sequence: CASSQGLAGISYEQYF.

The rearrangement uses TRBV28 and TRBJ1-2, with D hard to call. The ends were cut back, 5 bases at V and 8 bases at J, with 15 bases in the middle. The germline V gene has CDR1 MDHEN and CDR2 SYDVKM. There are 13 residues in the CDR3. In nucleotides, the CDR3 is TGTGCCAGCAGTCCCCGTTTACTACTGGGCTACACCTTC. The encoded protein is CASSPRLLLGYTF.

This clone was seen only a few times. V gene TRBV2 combines with J gene TRBJ1-5; a weak D match, TRBD1 (6 bases). This CDR3 comprises 14 residues. Germline V gene data show CDR1 as SNHLY and CDR2 as FYNNEI. V was trimmed by 1 base and J by 5 bases, leaving 9 bases between them. CDR3 in amino acids: CASSEERGYQPQHF. In nucleotides, the CDR3 is TGTGCCAGCAGTGAAGAGAGGGGGTATCAGCCCCAGCATTTT.

J is TRBJ1-3 and V is TRBV5-1; D perhaps matches TRBD1 (5 bases). V was cut by 0 bases and J by 3 bases, with 7 bases left in between. The CDR3 runs 14 residues. Looked up from germline, CDR1 is SGHRS and CDR2 is YFSETQ. The CDR3 DNA is TGCGCCAGCAGCTTGGGACAGATTGGAAACACCATATATTTT. Its translation: CASSLGQIGNTIYF.

V gene TRBV5-1 combines with J gene TRBJ2-7, with 9 bases matching TRBD1. Germline V gene lookup returns CDR1 SGHRS and CDR2 YFSETQ. There are 17 residues in the CDR3. The V gene end was trimmed by 0 bases and the J gene end by 4 bases; junction bases not matched to a gene: 11. The CDR3 is CASSLVLRDREGYEQYF. DNA of the CDR3: TGCGCCAGCAGCTTGGTCCTCCGGGACAGGGAAGGGTACGAGCAGTACTTC.

This clone was seen a single time. V gene TRBV10-3 combines with J gene TRBJ1-2; TRBD1 agrees at 8 bases. This CDR3 spans 16 amino acids. Germline assignment: CDR1 ENHRY and CDR2 SYGVKD. With 7 bases clipped from V and 0 bases from J, the junction kept 10 bases outside the gene matches. The CDR3, as DNA: TGTGCCATCACCCGGACAGGGAGAAGAGCTAACTATGGCTACACCTTC. Translation: CAITRTGRRANYGYTF.